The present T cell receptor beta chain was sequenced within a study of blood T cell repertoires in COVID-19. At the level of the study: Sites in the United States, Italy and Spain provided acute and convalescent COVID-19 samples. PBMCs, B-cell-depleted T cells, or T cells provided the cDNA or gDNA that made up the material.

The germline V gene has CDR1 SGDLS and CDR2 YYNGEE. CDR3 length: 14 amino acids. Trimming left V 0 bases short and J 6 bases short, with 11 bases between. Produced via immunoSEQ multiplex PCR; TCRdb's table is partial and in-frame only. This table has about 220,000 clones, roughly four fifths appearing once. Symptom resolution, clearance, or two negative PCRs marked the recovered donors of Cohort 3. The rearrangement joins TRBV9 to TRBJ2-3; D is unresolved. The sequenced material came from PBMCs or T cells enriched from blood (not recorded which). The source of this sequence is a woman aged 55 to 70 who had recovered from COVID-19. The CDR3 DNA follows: TGTGCCAGCAGCGTAGGGGCCCCCCCTGATACGCAGTATTTT. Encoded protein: CASSVGAPPDTQYF.